This is a list of T cell receptor beta chains from one sample in a study of blood T cell repertoires in COVID-19. Profiled with immunoSEQ multiplex PCR; TCRdb holds only in-frame clones, not every one. The sample holds about 63,000 clones, around three quarters seen once. The sequenced sample was peripheral blood. The origin of the receptors is a human donor in a cohort sampled during active COVID-19. The CDR3 runs from the conserved cysteine through the conserved F or W. Fields, in order: V gene, J gene, CDR3 protein.

V gene: TRBV2; J gene: TRBJ1-2; CDR3 protein: CASSGYSYGYTF
V gene: TRBV5-1; J gene: TRBJ2-5; CDR3 protein: CASSLMGSGETQYF
V gene: TRBV11-2; J gene: TRBJ1-2; CDR3 protein: CASSLGRSANYGYTF
V gene: TRBV6-6; J gene: TRBJ2-1; CDR3 protein: CASRFSGSGDEQFF
V gene: TRBV5-1; J gene: TRBJ2-7; CDR3 protein: CASSPVDRGNYEQYF
V gene: TRBV11-2; J gene: TRBJ2-1; CDR3 protein: CASSSTGGNEQFF
V gene: TRBV5-1; J gene: TRBJ2-2; CDR3 protein: CASSLVKEAGELFF
V gene: TRBV5-8; J gene: TRBJ2-7; CDR3 protein: CASSPGQGAFSSYEQYF
V gene: TRBV7-3; J gene: TRBJ2-2; CDR3 protein: CASSFQPGQGNTGELFF
V gene: TRBV7-7; J gene: TRBJ2-3; CDR3 protein: CASSQLAGEDTQYF
V gene: TRBV28; J gene: TRBJ2-7; CDR3 protein: CASSLIGTTSHEQYF
V gene: TRBV6-1; J gene: TRBJ2-3; CDR3 protein: CASSDGLATDTQYF
V gene: TRBV4-1; J gene: TRBJ1-5; CDR3 protein: CASSLGTVDQPQHF
V gene: TRBV7-6; J gene: TRBJ1-2; CDR3 protein: CASSSPGNHDRGSYGYTF
V gene: TRBV9; J gene: TRBJ2-3; CDR3 protein: CALCQGPRRGDTQYF
V gene: TRBV28; J gene: TRBJ1-5; CDR3 protein: CASRAFNQPQHF
V gene: TRBV30; J gene: TRBJ2-2; CDR3 protein: CAWGEGANTGELFF
V gene: TRBV5-5; J gene: TRBJ2-2; CDR3 protein: CASSLGEGATGELFF
V gene: TRBV4-1; J gene: TRBJ2-3; CDR3 protein: CASSQVGRLAGTDTQYF
V gene: TRBV27; J gene: TRBJ2-3; CDR3 protein: CASTWGQAREDTQYF
V gene: TRBV6-4; J gene: TRBJ2-3; CDR3 protein: CASSDSPPGGSQITQYF
V gene: TRBV29-1; J gene: TRBJ2-7; CDR3 protein: CSVWASGIGEQYF
V gene: TRBV4-2; J gene: TRBJ2-6; CDR3 protein: CASSPLRGAGANVLTF
V gene: TRBV4-3; J gene: TRBJ2-3; CDR3 protein: CASSRGQGWEDTQYF
V gene: TRBV5-1; J gene: TRBJ2-7; CDR3 protein: CASSFGGQGTNEQYF
V gene: TRBV18; J gene: TRBJ2-5; CDR3 protein: CASSKGQRQETQYF
V gene: TRBV11-3; J gene: TRBJ2-7; CDR3 protein: CASSSGTSGGAGEQYF
V gene: TRBV7-3; J gene: TRBJ1-1; CDR3 protein: CASSSTGSYTEAFF
V gene: TRBV6-5; J gene: TRBJ1-5; CDR3 protein: CASRQGISQPQHF
V gene: TRBV4-2; J gene: TRBJ2-7; CDR3 protein: CASSPRTSGYEQYF
V gene: TRBV28; J gene: TRBJ2-7; CDR3 protein: CASSWASYEQYF
V gene: TRBV19; J gene: TRBJ2-7; CDR3 protein: CASIGQTYEQYF
V gene: TRBV30; J gene: TRBJ1-5; CDR3 protein: CAWSSGLNQPQHF
V gene: TRBV5-1; J gene: TRBJ1-4; CDR3 protein: CASSLDGSPGWGNEKLFF
V gene: TRBV28; J gene: TRBJ1-1; CDR3 protein: CASSRNTEAFF
V gene: TRBV7-2; J gene: TRBJ2-1; CDR3 protein: CASSPQDEQFF
V gene: TRBV5-1; J gene: TRBJ2-7; CDR3 protein: CASSISGQGASEQYF
V gene: TRBV2; J gene: TRBJ2-1; CDR3 protein: CATKVRLAIGNEQFF
V gene: TRBV7-2; J gene: TRBJ2-7; CDR3 protein: CASSLGKTSGRYEQYF
V gene: TRBV2; J gene: TRBJ1-5; CDR3 protein: CASSRDTNQPQHF
V gene: TRBV15; J gene: TRBJ1-4; CDR3 protein: CATSRPGDGEKLFF
V gene: TRBV7-2; J gene: TRBJ1-1; CDR3 protein: CASSLGRTGFTEAFF
V gene: TRBV2; J gene: TRBJ2-3; CDR3 protein: CASRTSGGTDTQYF
V gene: TRBV7-9; J gene: TRBJ1-3; CDR3 protein: CASSRDEGGRDTIYF
V gene: TRBV6-5; J gene: TRBJ2-7; CDR3 protein: CASSQGGSSYEQYF
V gene: TRBV7-9; J gene: TRBJ2-2; CDR3 protein: CASTLSGLGDGELFF
V gene: TRBV24-1; J gene: TRBJ2-7; CDR3 protein: CATSTGYGEQYF
V gene: TRBV24-1; J gene: TRBJ2-1; CDR3 protein: CATSDRPEGNEQFF
V gene: TRBV27; J gene: TRBJ1-6; CDR3 protein: CASRLQGNSPLHF
V gene: TRBV4-1; J gene: TRBJ1-1; CDR3 protein: CASSQTLRDTEAFF
V gene: TRBV30; J gene: TRBJ1-4; CDR3 protein: CASEGATNEKLFF
V gene: TRBV27; J gene: TRBJ1-2; CDR3 protein: CASSGNTGVGGYTF
V gene: TRBV5-1; J gene: TRBJ2-7; CDR3 protein: CASSSGTSGVVSYEQYF
V gene: TRBV24-1; J gene: TRBJ2-1; CDR3 protein: CATGGSGVYNEQFF
V gene: TRBV7-7; J gene: TRBJ1-5; CDR3 protein: CASSFGSGNSNQPQHF